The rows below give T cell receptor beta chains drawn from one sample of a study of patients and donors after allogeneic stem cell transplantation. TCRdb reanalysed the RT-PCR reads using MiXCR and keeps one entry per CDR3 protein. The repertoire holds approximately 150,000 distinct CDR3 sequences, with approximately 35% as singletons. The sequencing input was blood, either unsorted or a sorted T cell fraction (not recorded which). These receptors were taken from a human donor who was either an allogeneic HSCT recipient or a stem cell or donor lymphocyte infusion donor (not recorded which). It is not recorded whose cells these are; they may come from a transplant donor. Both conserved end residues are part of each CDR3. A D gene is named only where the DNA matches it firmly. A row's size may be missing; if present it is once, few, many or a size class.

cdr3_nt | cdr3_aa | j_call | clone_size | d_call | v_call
TGCGCCAGCAGCTTGGGTTGGACAGTTTTCAATCAGCCCCAGCATTTT | CASSLGWTVFNQPQHF | TRBJ1-5 | . | . | TRBV5-1
TGCGCCAGCAGCTACGCAGGGGCCCAAAACACTGAAGCTTTCTTT | CASSYAGAQNTEAFF | TRBJ1-1 | . | . | TRBV5-1
TGCAGTGCTCTACAGGTTTTTCCTAACTATGGCTACACCTTC | CSALQVFPNYGYTF | TRBJ1-2 | . | . | TRBV20-1
TGTGCCTGGAGCGGGACAGGGAATGAAAAACTGTTTTTT | CAWSGTGNEKLFF | TRBJ1-4 | . | TRBD1 | TRBV30
TGTGCCAGCAGTTTAAGACAGGCCGATAATTCACCCCTCCACTTT | CASSLRQADNSPLHF | TRBJ1-6 | few | . | TRBV12-3/TRBV12-4
TGTGCCAGCAGCTTAGCCCCGGGACAGGGAGCAACTGAAGCTTTCTTT | CASSLAPGQGATEAFF | TRBJ1-1 | . | TRBD1 | TRBV7-2
TGTGCCAGTAGTATAGATGTCAGGACAGGGGACTACGAGCAGTACTTC | CASSIDVRTGDYEQYF | TRBJ2-7 | . | TRBD1 | TRBV19
TGTGCCAGCAGTTTAGGGGGGCACGGTGGCTACACCTTC | CASSLGGHGGYTF | TRBJ1-2 | . | . | TRBV12-3/TRBV12-4
TGTGCCAGCAGCTTTTCCGGGTCGGGCAATCAGCCCCAGCATTTT | CASSFSGSGNQPQHF | TRBJ1-5 | few | . | TRBV11-1
TGCAGCGTCCACAGACTAGCGGGGCCACAAGAGACCCAGTACTTC | CSVHRLAGPQETQYF | TRBJ2-5 | . | TRBD2 | TRBV29-1
TGTGCCAGCTCCCCGAAGACAGGGGCCCATCCTGAAGGGCAGTATTTT | CASSPKTGAHPEGQYF | TRBJ2-3 | once | TRBD1 | TRBV18
TGTGCCAGCAGTTTATACAGAAATAATTCACCCCTCCACTTT | CASSLYRNNSPLHF | TRBJ1-6 | . | . | TRBV28
TGTGCCAGCAGTTCAGCCTGGGGGGGGCTTGATCAGCCCCAGCATTTT | CASSSAWGGLDQPQHF | TRBJ1-5 | . | . | TRBV6-1
TGTGCCTGGAGTGTGTTAGCCCAAGAGACCCAGTACTTC | CAWSVLAQETQYF | TRBJ2-5 | . | . | TRBV30
TGTGCCAGCAGCTTTCGTCTAGCGGCGGATACGCAGTATTTT | CASSFRLAADTQYF | TRBJ2-3 | . | TRBD2 | TRBV7-2
TGCAGTGCTAGAACCGGGACAATAAATCAGCCCCAGCATTTT | CSARTGTINQPQHF | TRBJ1-5 | . | . | TRBV20-1
TGTGCCAGCAGCTCACAGGGGGCGTTTGAAAAACTGTTTTTT | CASSSQGAFEKLFF | TRBJ1-4 | . | TRBD1 | TRBV7-2
TGCAGTGGTCAACTAGAATACGAGCAGTACTTC | CSGQLEYEQYF | TRBJ2-7 | . | . | TRBV20-1
TGTGCCAGCAGTTTGGGAGGCAGGGCTAGCGAAAAACTGTTTTTT | CASSLGGRASEKLFF | TRBJ1-4 | . | . | TRBV28
TGTGCCACCAAACAGGGGGTTGCTAATGAAAAACTGTTTTTT | CATKQGVANEKLFF | TRBJ1-4 | . | TRBD1 | TRBV15
TGTGCCAGCAGTTTGCCTCTGACAGGGACTAATGAAAAACTGTTTTTT | CASSLPLTGTNEKLFF | TRBJ1-4 | . | TRBD1 | TRBV28
TGTGCCAGCAGCCCCTCACAGGTTGCAACCACTGAAGCTTTCTTT | CASSPSQVATTEAFF | TRBJ1-1 | . | . | TRBV7-9
TGTGCCAGCAGCTTCACCGACAGATCCTACGAGCAGTACTTC | CASSFTDRSYEQYF | TRBJ2-7 | few | . | TRBV27
TGTGCCAGCAGCGCAGGGGTGGACACTGAAGCTTTCTTT | CASSAGVDTEAFF | TRBJ1-1 | . | . | TRBV6-4
TGTGCCAGCGGCCCAGGGGGTACGCAGTATTTT | CASGPGGTQYF | TRBJ2-3 | once | TRBD1 | TRBV6-2/TRBV6-3
TGTGCCAGCAGTTTTGTTCCGGGGGTCTGGAACACTGAAGCTTTCTTT | CASSFVPGVWNTEAFF | TRBJ1-1 | few | . | TRBV12-3/TRBV12-4
TGTGCCAGCAGCCGCGGGACTCAGGGCTTTCCTAATGAAAAACTGTTTTTT | CASSRGTQGFPNEKLFF | TRBJ1-4 | . | . | TRBV2
TGTGCCAGCAGTTTAGGTCTCCAGACCTACGAGCAGTACTTC | CASSLGLQTYEQYF | TRBJ2-7 | few | . | TRBV28
TGTGCCATCAGGGACAGCCGCTTTGATGGCACCGGGGAGCTGTTTTTT | CAIRDSRFDGTGELFF | TRBJ2-2 | . | . | TRBV10-3
TGTGCCAGCAGTTTAGGTCCCCCAGGGCTGGACTATGGCTACACCTTC | CASSLGPPGLDYGYTF | TRBJ1-2 | few | . | TRBV12-3/TRBV12-4
TGTGCCAGCAGCTTAGGAGGGGCTGGGTCCTACGAGCAGTACTTC | CASSLGGAGSYEQYF | TRBJ2-7 | . | . | TRBV7-6
TGTGCCAGCAGCCAAGACAGGGACTCCTACAATGAGCAGTTCTTC | CASSQDRDSYNEQFF | TRBJ2-1 | few | . | TRBV3-1
TGCAGCCCCGGGATGTTTTCACCCCTCCACTTT | CSPGMFSPLHF | TRBJ1-6 | . | . | TRBV29-1
TGTGCCAGCAGCGGGTACAATGAGCAGTTCTTC | CASSGYNEQFF | TRBJ2-1 | . | . | TRBV12-3/TRBV12-4
TGTGCCAGCAGTGGACTGACAGGGCCTAGCAATCAGCCCCAGCATTTT | CASSGLTGPSNQPQHF | TRBJ1-5 | few | TRBD1 | TRBV28
TGTGCCAGCACCTTGGGCGGAGGGCAGCCCCAGCATTTT | CASTLGGGQPQHF | TRBJ1-5 | . | . | TRBV6-5
TGCAGTGCTCCGCCGGGACAGGGCGGTGAAGCTTTCTTT | CSAPPGQGGEAFF | TRBJ1-1 | . | TRBD1 | TRBV20-1
TGTGCCAGCAGCTTGGCCGGAAGGGCGGGACAGCCCCAGCATTTT | CASSLAGRAGQPQHF | TRBJ1-5 | . | . | TRBV5-6
TGTGCCAGCAGTTTTGAAGAAAAACTGTTTTTT | CASSFEEKLFF | TRBJ1-4 | . | . | TRBV12-3/TRBV12-4